The entry that follows covers one T cell receptor (beta chain) sequence. Its antigen is unidentified. The CDR3 consists of 11 residues. V was shortened by 3 bases and J by 11 bases, with 11 bases between the two germline ends. The germline V gene has CDR1 SGHDT and CDR2 YYEEEE. The sample belongs to a study of cytomegalovirus exposure and HLA in healthy donors. General study points: Looking again later, the authors saw that most CMV-associated TCR beta chains seemed HLA-restricted. TCR association rates varied by HLA locus in a later analysis, with DRB1 highest and HLA-C lowest. Follow-up analysis later connected one missense variant in DCLRE1C with trimming of TCR beta V- and J-genes. A previous analysis found most TCR beta V segments productive roughly 87% or roughly 30% of the time.

PCR was performed using 60 Vbeta and 13 Jbeta primers. Sequencing was performed with immunoSEQ multiplex PCR; in TCRdb, only in-frame clones are kept and a portion is missing. The table has about 64,000 clones, about three quarters seen once. Sequencing used PBMCs. The chain is built from TRBV5-6 and TRBJ2-5, with D possibly TRBD1 on 6 matching bases. The receptor's source is a male donor in good health and CMV-seropositive. CDR3 DNA sequence: TGTGCCAGCAGCTCCTGGACAGAGCAGTACTTC. Translated: CASSSWTEQYF.